This TCR beta chain was obtained from a study of radiotherapy plus CTLA-4 blockade in lung cancer. Overall study: Objective response was observed in about 19% of patients, and disease control in less than 35%.

Germline CDR1 reads SNHLY; CDR2 reads FYNNEI. The CDR3 spans 14 residues. The V end was cut by 8 bases, the J end by 1 base, with 11 bases between. Profiling relied on immunoSEQ multiplex PCR, and the TCRdb table lists in-frame clones only, not all of them. The profile shows 55,000 to 65,000 clones, approximately 79% of them singletons. Findings of the study overall: Radiotherapy with ipilimumab was followed by blood expansion of tumor-derived clones. Early blood T cell clone dynamics reportedly forecast response best, with interferon-beta.

Focal radiation plus CTLA-4 blockade with ipilimumab was given to patients with chemo-refractory metastatic non-small-cell lung cancer. This clone was detected only once. What it binds is not known. The material sequenced was peripheral blood, taken from a patient treated with radiotherapy plus ipilimumab. The sequence derives from a human donor with non-small cell lung cancer who had a complete response to radiotherapy plus ipilimumab. The genes are TRBV2 and TRBJ1-4; unclear D gene. CDR3: CASLHRETNEKLFF. CDR3 sequence (DNA): TGTGCCAGCCTTCACCGGGAAACTAATGAAAAACTGTTTTTT.